Shown below are 11 T cell receptor beta chains from a single sample sequenced in a study of T-cell reconstitution after alpha-beta-depleted transplantation in children. Using unique molecular identifiers, the investigators prepared the TCRbeta library. One entry per CDR3 protein results from TCRdb running MiXCR on the PCR reads. Counted here are about 640,000 distinct CDR3 sequences, 16% occurring once; the ten biggest clones make up 1.1%. The material sequenced was PBMCs from the stem cell graft donor, taken from the stem cell graft. These receptors all stem from a human donor who donated a stem cell graft to a child with acute myeloid leukemia.

The table lists this clonotype with a few counts. The V and J genes are TRBV25-1 and TRBJ2-7; tentative D call: TRBD2 (5 bases). Trimming stripped 2 bases from V and 5 bases from J, with 13 bases between. The germline V gene encodes CDR1 MGHDK and CDR2 SYGVNS. The CDR3 is made up of 14 amino acids. This CDR3 reads CASSENTGFHEQYF. In DNA, the CDR3 is TGTGCCAGCAGTGAAAATACGGGGTTCCACGAGCAGTACTTC.

The J gene is TRBJ1-1, the V gene TRBV28, with D possibly TRBD1 on 5 matching bases. The CDR3 spans 15 residues. CDR1 MDHEN and CDR2 SYDVKM come from the germline V gene. The V and J ends lost 4 bases and 2 bases respectively, with 14 bases between them. CDR3 coding DNA: TGTGCCAGCAGTTCCCCCCTCGACAGCAACACTGAAGCTTTCTTT. Protein: CASSSPLDSNTEAFF. Using reference TRBV28 and TRBJ1-1 for the parts outside the CDR3, the full variable domain is DVKVTQSSRYLVKRTGEKVFLECVQDMDHENMFWYRQDPGLGLRLIYFSYDVKMKEKGDIPEGYSVSREKKERFSLILESASTNQTSMYLCASSSPLDSNTEAFFGQGTRLTVV.

This clonotype has more than one count but fewer than ten. The chain carries TRBV5-1 and TRBJ2-3; 8 nucleotides line up with TRBD1. The CDR3 runs 16 residues. Per the germline V gene, CDR1 is SGHRS and CDR2 is YFSETQ. The J segment lost 2 bases and the V segment lost 2 bases, leaving 7 bases of the junction unmatched. Written as DNA, the CDR3 is TGCGCCAGCAGCTTTACAGGGGGGTCTGTCACAGATACGCAGTATTTT. It codes for CASSFTGGSVTDTQYF.

The V gene is TRBV12-3 or TRBV12-4, the J gene TRBJ2-1, with 9 bases identical to TRBD2. The CDR3 consists of 15 residues. V was clipped by 4 bases and J by 8 bases; unmatched bases: 9. In DNA form, the CDR3 reads TGTGCCAGCAGTTCACGATCCTCTAGCGGGGATGAGCAGTTCTTC. Amino acid sequence: CASSSRSSSGDEQFF.

This clonotype was counted only a few times. The CDR3 nucleotides are TGTGCCTGGGATCCACAGGGGATCCATGAGCAGTTCTTC. This sequence encodes CAWDPQGIHEQFF. The chain uses TRBV30 and TRBJ2-1; 7 nucleotides match TRBD1. This CDR3 has 13 residues. V gave up 5 bases and J gave up 8 bases; unmatched junction bases: 9. Germline CDR1 and CDR2: GTSNPN and SVGIG (reference sequence). Variable domain in full (rest from reference TRBV30 and TRBJ2-1): SQTIHQWPATLVQPVGSPLSLECTVEGTSNPNLYWYRQAAGRGLQLLFYSVGIGQISSEVPQNLSASRPQDRQFILSSKKLLLSDSGFYLCAWDPQGIHEQFFGPGTRLTVL.

The genes are TRBV21-1 and TRBJ1-2; TRBD1 is the table's D call, not checked against the DNA. TRBV21-1 counts as a pseudogene. The CDR3 is made up of 15 amino acids. CDR3 bases: TGTGCCAGCAGCGGCCAGGGGGCGCAAGACTATGGCTACACCTTC. It is translated as CASSGQGAQDYGYTF.

The V gene is TRBV20-1, the J gene TRBJ1-4; D call uncertain. The CDR3 runs 13 residues. V was cut by 5 bases and J by 4 bases, with 11 bases left in between. CDR1 is DFQATT, CDR2 SNEGSKA, per germline (reference sequence). Written as DNA, the CDR3 is TGCAGTGCTCTGCAGCGGAGTAATGAAAAACTGTTTTTT. Translated: CSALQRSNEKLFF.

This clonotype occurred a few times. The V call is TRBV12-3 or TRBV12-4, the J call TRBJ1-2; D possibly corresponds to TRBD1 (5 bases). Trimming left V 6 bases short and J 8 bases short, with 16 bases between. The CDR3 has 13 amino acids. The CDR3 here is CASSTGPPLGYTF. CDR3 coding DNA: TGTGCCAGCAGCACGGGACCGCCGCTGGGCTACACCTTC.

This clonotype was observed a few times. J is TRBJ1-2 and V is TRBV10-3; D remains ambiguous. Between the trimmed V and J ends, which lost 4 bases and 2 bases, there was a span of 5 bases. Germline-derived CDR1 and CDR2 are ENHRY and SYGVKD. CDR3 size: 12 residues. This chain's CDR3 is CAISGQNYGYTF. The DNA of the CDR3 is TGTGCCATCAGTGGGCAGAACTATGGCTACACCTTC.

This clonotype occurred many times. The chain is built from TRBV20-1 and TRBJ2-2; maybe TRBD1 (5 bases). The CDR3 extends over 14 amino acids. Germline V gene data show CDR1 as DFQATT and CDR2 as SNEGSKA (reference sequence). V lost 6 bases to trimming and J lost 4 bases, with 15 bases between them. This CDR3 reads CSAGHLKFTGELFF. The CDR3 DNA reads as TGCAGTGCCGGACACCTTAAATTCACCGGGGAGCTGTTTTTT.

The J gene is TRBJ2-1, the V gene TRBV7-9; D may match TRBD1 or TRBD2 (6 bases each). The CDR3 length is 13 residues. V was shortened by 5 bases and J by 7 bases, with 12 bases between the two germline ends. From germline, CDR1 is SEHNR and CDR2 FQNEAQ (reference sequence). The CDR3 DNA sequence: TGTGCCAGCAGCCCCAGGGGAGGTAATGAGCAGTTCTTC. The encoded protein is CASSPRGGNEQFF. The full variable domain, in which reference TRBV7-9 and TRBJ2-1 provide the parts outside the CDR3, is DTGVSQNPRHKITKRGQNVTFRCDPISEHNRLYWYRQTLGQGPEFLTYFQNEAQLEKSRLLSDRFSAERPKGSFSTLEIQRTEQGDSAMYLCASSPRGGNEQFFGPGTRLTVL.